These T cell receptor beta chains were read from a single sample in a study of CD8 T cells in ankylosing spondylitis. Via MiXCR, TCRdb re-called the 5' RACE reads, giving one row per CDR3 protein. The table includes approximately 400,000 distinct CDR3 sequences, 17% detected once. Input material: blood, either unsorted or a sorted T cell fraction (not recorded which). These receptor sequences come from a male donor with ankylosing spondylitis. The CDR3 runs from the conserved cysteine through the conserved F or W. The D gene is left open where the match is weak. Only some rows state a clone size, as once, few, many or a class for expanded clones.

d_call: TRBD2
clone_size: few
v_call: TRBV15
j_call: TRBJ2-7
cdr3_aa: CATSSRLAGGHEQYF
cdr3_nt: TGTGCCACCAGCAGCAGACTAGCGGGAGGCCACGAGCAGTACTTC

d_call: NA
clone_size: once
v_call: TRBV11-3
j_call: TRBJ2-1
cdr3_aa: CASSLDVSYNEQFF
cdr3_nt: TGTGCCAGCAGCTTAGATGTCTCCTACAATGAGCAGTTCTTC

d_call: NA
clone_size: NA
v_call: TRBV5-1
j_call: TRBJ1-1
cdr3_aa: CASSFAVGMNTEAFF
cdr3_nt: TGCGCCAGCAGCTTTGCGGTAGGGATGAACACTGAAGCTTTCTTT

d_call: NA
clone_size: NA
v_call: TRBV12-5
j_call: TRBJ2-1
cdr3_aa: CASGSGFPGSYNEQFF
cdr3_nt: TGTGCTAGTGGCTCCGGTTTCCCGGGATCCTACAATGAGCAGTTCTTC

d_call: TRBD2
clone_size: once
v_call: TRBV18
j_call: TRBJ2-1
cdr3_aa: CASSPTSGRGHNDQFF
cdr3_nt: TGTGCCAGCTCACCAACTAGCGGGAGGGGTCACAATGACCAGTTCTTC

d_call: TRBD2
clone_size: NA
v_call: TRBV12-3/TRBV12-4
j_call: TRBJ2-2
cdr3_aa: CASSLGLAGVPTPGELFF
cdr3_nt: TGTGCCAGCAGTTTGGGACTAGCGGGCGTTCCTACCCCCGGGGAGCTGTTTTTT

d_call: NA
clone_size: NA
v_call: TRBV15
j_call: TRBJ1-4
cdr3_aa: CATSGDRFATNEKLFF
cdr3_nt: TGTGCCACCAGCGGCGACAGATTTGCAACTAATGAAAAACTGTTTTTT

d_call: NA
clone_size: NA
v_call: TRBV18
j_call: TRBJ2-2
cdr3_aa: CASSPPGVRTGELFF
cdr3_nt: TGTGCCAGCTCACCACCCGGGGTCAGGACCGGGGAGCTGTTTTTT

d_call: TRBD2
clone_size: many
v_call: TRBV12-3/TRBV12-4
j_call: TRBJ2-7
cdr3_aa: CASSSSLAGVNEQYF
cdr3_nt: TGTGCCAGCAGTTCCAGTCTAGCGGGAGTAAACGAGCAGTACTTC

d_call: NA
clone_size: few
v_call: TRBV7-3
j_call: TRBJ2-2
cdr3_aa: CASSRVGAGELFF
cdr3_nt: TGTGCCAGCAGCCGGGTGGGCGCCGGGGAGCTGTTTTTT